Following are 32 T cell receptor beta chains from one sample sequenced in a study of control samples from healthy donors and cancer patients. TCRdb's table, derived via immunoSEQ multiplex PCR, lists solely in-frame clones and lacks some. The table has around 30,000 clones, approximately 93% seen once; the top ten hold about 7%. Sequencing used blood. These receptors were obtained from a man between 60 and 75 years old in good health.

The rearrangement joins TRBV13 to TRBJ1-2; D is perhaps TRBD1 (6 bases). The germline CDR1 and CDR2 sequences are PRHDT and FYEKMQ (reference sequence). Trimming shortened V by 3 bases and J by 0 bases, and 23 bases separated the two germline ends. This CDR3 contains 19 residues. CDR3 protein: CASSFANREETAPNYGYTF. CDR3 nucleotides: TGTGCCAGCAGCTTCGCCAACAGGGAGGAAACAGCTCCTAACTATGGCTACACCTTC.

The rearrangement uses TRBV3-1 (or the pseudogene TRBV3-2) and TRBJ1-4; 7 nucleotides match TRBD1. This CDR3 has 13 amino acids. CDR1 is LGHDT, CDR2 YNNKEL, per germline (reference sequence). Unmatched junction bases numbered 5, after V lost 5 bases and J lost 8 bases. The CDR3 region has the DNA TGTGCCAGCAGCTCACAGGGGAAAGAAAAACTGTTTTTT. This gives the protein CASSSQGKEKLFF.

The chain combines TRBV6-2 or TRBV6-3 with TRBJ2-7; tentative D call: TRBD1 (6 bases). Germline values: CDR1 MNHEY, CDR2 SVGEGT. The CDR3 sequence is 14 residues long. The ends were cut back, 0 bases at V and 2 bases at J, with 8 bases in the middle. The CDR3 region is CASSYSGTTYEQYF. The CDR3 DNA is TGTGCCAGCAGTTACTCTGGGACAACCTACGAGCAGTACTTC.

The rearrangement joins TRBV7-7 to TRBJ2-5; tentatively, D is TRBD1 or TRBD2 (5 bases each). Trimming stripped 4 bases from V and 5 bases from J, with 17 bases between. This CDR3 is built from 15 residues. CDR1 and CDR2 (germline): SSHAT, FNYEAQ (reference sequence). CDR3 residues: CASSSTGTAKETQYF. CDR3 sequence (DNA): TGTGCCAGCAGCTCTACCGGGACGGCGAAGGAGACCCAGTACTTC.

Here the CDR3 reads CASSSGLGTAAYEQYF. The DNA for the CDR3 is TGTGCCAGCAGTTCTGGTTTAGGGACAGCCGCCTACGAGCAGTACTTC. The chain is built from TRBV6-5 and TRBJ2-7, with 7 bases lining up with TRBD1. Unmatched junction bases numbered 11, after V lost 4 bases and J lost 2 bases. Germline V gives CDR1 MNHEY, CDR2 SVGAGI. This CDR3 has 16 amino acids.

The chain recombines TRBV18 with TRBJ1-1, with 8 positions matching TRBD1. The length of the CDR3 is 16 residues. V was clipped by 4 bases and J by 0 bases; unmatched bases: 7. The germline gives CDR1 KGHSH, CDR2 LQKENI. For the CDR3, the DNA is TGTGCCAGCTCACGACGACAGGGGACAATGAACACTGAAGCTTTCTTT. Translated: CASSRRQGTMNTEAFF.

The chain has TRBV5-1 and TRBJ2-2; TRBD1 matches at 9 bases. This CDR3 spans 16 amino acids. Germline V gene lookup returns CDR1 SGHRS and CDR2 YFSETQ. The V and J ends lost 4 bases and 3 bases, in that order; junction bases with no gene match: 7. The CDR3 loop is CASSTGTGTYTGELFF. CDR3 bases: TGCGCCAGCAGCACTGGGACAGGGACTTACACCGGGGAGCTGTTTTTT.

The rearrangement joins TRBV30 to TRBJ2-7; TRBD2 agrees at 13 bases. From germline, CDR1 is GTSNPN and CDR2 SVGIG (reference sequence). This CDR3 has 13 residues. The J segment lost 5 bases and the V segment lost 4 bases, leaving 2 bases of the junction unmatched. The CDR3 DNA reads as TGTGCCTGGACCGGACTAGCGGGGGACGAGCAGTACTTC. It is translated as CAWTGLAGDEQYF. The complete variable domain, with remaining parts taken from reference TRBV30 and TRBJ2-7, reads SQTIHQWPATLVQPVGSPLSLECTVEGTSNPNLYWYRQAAGRGLQLLFYSVGIGQISSEVPQNLSASRPQDRQFILSSKKLLLSDSGFYLCAWTGLAGDEQYFGPGTRLTVT.

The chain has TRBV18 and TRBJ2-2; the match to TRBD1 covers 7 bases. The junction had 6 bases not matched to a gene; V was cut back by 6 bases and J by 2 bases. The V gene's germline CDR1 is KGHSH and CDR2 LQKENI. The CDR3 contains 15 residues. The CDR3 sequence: CASSWTGDNTGELFF. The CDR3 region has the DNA TGTGCCAGCTCTTGGACAGGTGACAACACCGGGGAGCTGTTTTTT. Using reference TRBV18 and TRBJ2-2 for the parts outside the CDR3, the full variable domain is NAGVMQNPRHLVRRRGQEARLRCSPMKGHSHVYWYRQLPEEGLKFMVYLQKENIIDESGMPKERFSAEFPKEGPSILRIQQVVRGDSAAYFCASSWTGDNTGELFFGEGSRLTVL.

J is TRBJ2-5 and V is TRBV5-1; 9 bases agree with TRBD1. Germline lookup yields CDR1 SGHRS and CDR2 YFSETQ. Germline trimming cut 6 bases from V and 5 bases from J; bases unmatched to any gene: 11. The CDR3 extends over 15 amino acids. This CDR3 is CASNPTGGAGETQYF. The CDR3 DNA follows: TGCGCCAGCAACCCAACAGGGGGCGCGGGGGAGACCCAGTACTTC.

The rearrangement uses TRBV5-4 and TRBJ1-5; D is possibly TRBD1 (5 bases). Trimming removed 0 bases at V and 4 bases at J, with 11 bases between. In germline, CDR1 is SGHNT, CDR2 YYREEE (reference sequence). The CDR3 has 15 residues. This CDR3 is CASSLGPGPNQPQHF. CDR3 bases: TGTGCCAGCAGCTTGGGGCCAGGGCCTAATCAGCCCCAGCATTTT.

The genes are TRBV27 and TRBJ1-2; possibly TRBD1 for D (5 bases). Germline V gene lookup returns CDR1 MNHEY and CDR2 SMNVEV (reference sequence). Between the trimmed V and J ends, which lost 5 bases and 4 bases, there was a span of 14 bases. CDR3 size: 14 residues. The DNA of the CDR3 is TGTGCCAGCAGTCCTTTGGGGGGTGCCTATGGCTACACCTTC. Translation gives CASSPLGGAYGYTF.

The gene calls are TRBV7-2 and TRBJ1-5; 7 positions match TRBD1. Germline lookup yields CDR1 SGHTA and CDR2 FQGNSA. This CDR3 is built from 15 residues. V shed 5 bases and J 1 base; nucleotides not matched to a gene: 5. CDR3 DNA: TGTGCCAGCAGCCCAGGGGGAGGCAGCAATCAGCCCCAGCATTTT. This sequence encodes CASSPGGGSNQPQHF.

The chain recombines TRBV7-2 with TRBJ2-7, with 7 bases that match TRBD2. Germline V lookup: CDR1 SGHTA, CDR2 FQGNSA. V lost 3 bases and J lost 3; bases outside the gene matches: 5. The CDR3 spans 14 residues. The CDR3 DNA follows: TGTGCCAGCAGCTTGGGACTACCAAACTACGAGCAGTACTTC. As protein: CASSLGLPNYEQYF.

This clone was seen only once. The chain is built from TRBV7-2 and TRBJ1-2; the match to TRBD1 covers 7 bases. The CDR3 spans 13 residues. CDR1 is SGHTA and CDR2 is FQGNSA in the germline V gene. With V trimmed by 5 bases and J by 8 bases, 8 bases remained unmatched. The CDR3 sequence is CASSPRQGRGYTF. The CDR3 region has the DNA TGTGCCAGCAGCCCTCGACAGGGCCGGGGCTACACCTTC.

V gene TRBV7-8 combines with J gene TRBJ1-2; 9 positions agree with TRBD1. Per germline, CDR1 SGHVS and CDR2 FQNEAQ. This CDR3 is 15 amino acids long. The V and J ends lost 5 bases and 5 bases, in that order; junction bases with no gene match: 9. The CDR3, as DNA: TGTGCCAGCAGCCCCGCGGGACAGGGTATTTATGGCTACACCTTC. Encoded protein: CASSPAGQGIYGYTF.

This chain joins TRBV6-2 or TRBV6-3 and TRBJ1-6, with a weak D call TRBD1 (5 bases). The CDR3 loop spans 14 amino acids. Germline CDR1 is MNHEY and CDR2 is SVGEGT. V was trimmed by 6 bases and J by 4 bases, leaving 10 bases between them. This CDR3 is CASSSRDYNSPLHF. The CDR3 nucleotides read TGTGCCAGCAGCTCCAGGGATTATAATTCACCCCTCCACTTT.

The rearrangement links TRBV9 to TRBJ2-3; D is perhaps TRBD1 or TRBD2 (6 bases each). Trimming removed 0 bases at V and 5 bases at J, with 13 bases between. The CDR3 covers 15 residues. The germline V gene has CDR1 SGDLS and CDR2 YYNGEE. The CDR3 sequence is CASSVGGAQKDTQYF. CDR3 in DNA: TGTGCCAGCAGCGTAGGGGGGGCCCAGAAAGATACGCAGTATTTT.

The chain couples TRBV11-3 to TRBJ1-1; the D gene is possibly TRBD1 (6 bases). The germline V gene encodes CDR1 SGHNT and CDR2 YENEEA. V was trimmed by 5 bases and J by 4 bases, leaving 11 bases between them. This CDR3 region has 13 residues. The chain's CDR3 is CASSRGAVTEAFF. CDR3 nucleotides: TGTGCCAGCAGCAGGGGGGCGGTCACTGAAGCTTTCTTT.

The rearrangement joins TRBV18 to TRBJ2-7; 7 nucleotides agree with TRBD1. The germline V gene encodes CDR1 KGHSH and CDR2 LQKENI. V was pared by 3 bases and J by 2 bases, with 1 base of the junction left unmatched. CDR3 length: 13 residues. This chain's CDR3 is CASSPTGPYEQYF. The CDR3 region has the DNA TGTGCCAGCTCACCGACAGGGCCCTACGAGCAGTACTTC.

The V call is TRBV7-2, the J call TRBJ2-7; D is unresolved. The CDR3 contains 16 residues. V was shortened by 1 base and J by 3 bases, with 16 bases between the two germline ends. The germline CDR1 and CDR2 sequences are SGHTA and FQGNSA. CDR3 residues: CASSLGRRQVCYEQYF. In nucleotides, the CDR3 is TGTGCCAGCAGCTTAGGACGGCGGCAGGTTTGCTACGAGCAGTACTTC.

This CDR3 is CASSLATANTGELFF. The CDR3 bases are TGCGCCAGCAGCTTGGCGACAGCCAACACCGGGGAGCTGTTTTTT. V is TRBV5-1 and J is TRBJ2-2; D might be TRBD1 (5 bases). The CDR3 sequence is 15 residues long. The V and J ends lost 0 bases and 2 bases respectively, with 8 bases between them. The V gene's germline CDR1 is SGHRS and CDR2 YFSETQ.

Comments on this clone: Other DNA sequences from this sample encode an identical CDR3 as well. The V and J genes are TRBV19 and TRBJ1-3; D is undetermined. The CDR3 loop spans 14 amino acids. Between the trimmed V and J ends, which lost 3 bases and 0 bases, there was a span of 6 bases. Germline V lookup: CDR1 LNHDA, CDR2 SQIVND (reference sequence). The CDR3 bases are TGTGCCAGTAGTATTGGCGTCTCTGGAAACACCATATATTTT. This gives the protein CASSIGVSGNTIYF.

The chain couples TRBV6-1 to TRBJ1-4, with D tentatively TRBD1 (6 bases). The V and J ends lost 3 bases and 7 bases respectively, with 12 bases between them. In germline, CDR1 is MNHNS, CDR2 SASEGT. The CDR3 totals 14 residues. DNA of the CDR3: TGTGCCAGCAGTGATGGGGGCGCGGGTGAAAAACTGTTTTTT. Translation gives CASSDGGAGEKLFF.

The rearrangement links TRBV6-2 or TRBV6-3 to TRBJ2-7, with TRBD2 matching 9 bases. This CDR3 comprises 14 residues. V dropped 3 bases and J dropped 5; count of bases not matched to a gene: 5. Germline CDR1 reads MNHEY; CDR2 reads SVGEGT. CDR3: CASSYSGLANEQYF. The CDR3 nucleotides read TGTGCCAGCAGTTATTCGGGACTAGCAAACGAGCAGTACTTC.

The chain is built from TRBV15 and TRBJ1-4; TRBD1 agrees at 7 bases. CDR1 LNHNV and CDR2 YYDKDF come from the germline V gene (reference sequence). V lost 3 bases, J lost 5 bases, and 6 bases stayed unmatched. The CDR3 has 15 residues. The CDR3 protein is CATSSGDRDNEKLFF. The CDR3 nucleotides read TGTGCCACCAGCAGCGGAGACAGGGACAATGAAAAACTGTTTTTT.

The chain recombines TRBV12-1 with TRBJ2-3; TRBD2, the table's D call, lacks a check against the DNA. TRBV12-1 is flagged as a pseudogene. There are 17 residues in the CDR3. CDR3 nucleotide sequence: TGTGCCAGCAGCTTGGAGGCGGGGGGCTTCCGACGGGATACGCAGTATTTT. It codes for CASSLEAGGFRRDTQYF.

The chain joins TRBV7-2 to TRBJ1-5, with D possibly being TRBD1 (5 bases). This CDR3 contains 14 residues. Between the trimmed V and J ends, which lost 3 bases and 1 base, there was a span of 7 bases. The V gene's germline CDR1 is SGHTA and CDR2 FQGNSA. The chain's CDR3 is CASSFDSSNQPQHF. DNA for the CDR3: TGTGCCAGCAGCTTTGACAGCAGCAATCAGCCCCAGCATTTT. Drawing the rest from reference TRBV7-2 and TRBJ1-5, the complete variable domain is GAGVSQSPSNKVTEKGKDVELRCDPISGHTALYWYRQSLGQGLEFLIYFQGNSAPDKSGLPSDRFSAERTGGSVSTLTIQRTQQEDSAVYLCASSFDSSNQPQHFGDGTRLSIL.

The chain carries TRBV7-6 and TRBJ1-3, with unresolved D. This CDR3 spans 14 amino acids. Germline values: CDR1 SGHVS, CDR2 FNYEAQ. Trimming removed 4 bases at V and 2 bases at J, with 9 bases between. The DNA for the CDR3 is TGTGCCAGCAGCTCCTATATGGCTGGAAACACCATATATTTT. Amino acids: CASSSYMAGNTIYF.

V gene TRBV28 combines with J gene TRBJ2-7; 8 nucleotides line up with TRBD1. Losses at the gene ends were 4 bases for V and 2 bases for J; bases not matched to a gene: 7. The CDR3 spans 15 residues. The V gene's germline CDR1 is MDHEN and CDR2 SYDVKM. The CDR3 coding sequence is TGTGCCAGCAGTTCGAGGACAGGGCCTCCCTACGAGCAGTACTTC. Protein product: CASSSRTGPPYEQYF.

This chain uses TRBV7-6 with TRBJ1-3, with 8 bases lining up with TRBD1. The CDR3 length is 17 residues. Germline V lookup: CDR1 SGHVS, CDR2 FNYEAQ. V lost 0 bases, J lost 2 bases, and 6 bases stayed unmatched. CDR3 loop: CASSLAVGTGTGNTIYF. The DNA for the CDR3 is TGTGCCAGCAGCTTAGCCGTTGGGACAGGAACTGGAAACACCATATATTTT.

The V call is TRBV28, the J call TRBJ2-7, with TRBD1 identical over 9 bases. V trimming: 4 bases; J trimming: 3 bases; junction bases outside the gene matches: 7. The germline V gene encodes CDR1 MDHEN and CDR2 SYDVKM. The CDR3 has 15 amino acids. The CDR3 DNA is TGTGCCAGCAGTTCCTCCGGGACAGGGAACTACGAGCAGTACTTC. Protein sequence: CASSSSGTGNYEQYF.